Listed here are 12 T cell receptor beta chains from one sample, sequenced in a study of patients and donors after allogeneic stem cell transplantation. Via MiXCR, TCRdb re-called the RT-PCR reads, giving one row per CDR3 protein. The data show about 960,000 distinct CDR3 sequences, under 20% seen once. The sequenced sample was blood, either unsorted or a sorted T cell fraction (not recorded which). These TCRs come from a human donor who was either an allogeneic HSCT recipient or a stem cell or donor lymphocyte infusion donor (not recorded which). It is not recorded whose cells these are; they may come from a transplant donor.

This clonotype has only a few counts. V usage is TRBV5-1 and J usage is TRBJ1-1; maybe TRBD1 (5 bases). Per germline, CDR1 SGHRS and CDR2 YFSETQ. This CDR3 is 22 amino acids long. With 0 bases removed from V and 0 bases from J, the gap between germline ends came to 30 bases. The CDR3 here is CASSLALGTGVNRGALNTEAFF. CDR3 nucleotides: TGCGCCAGCAGCTTGGCCTTGGGAACCGGGGTCAATCGCGGGGCCCTGAACACTGAAGCTTTCTTT.

The J gene is TRBJ2-5, the V gene TRBV7-2, with 8 bases identical to TRBD1. This CDR3 is 16 amino acids long. Germline-derived CDR1 and CDR2 are SGHTA and FQGNSA. The trim removed 1 base at V and 5 bases at J, leaving 9 bases unmatched. As DNA, the CDR3 is TGTGCCAGCAGCTTAGAAGGAGCAGGGGGCTATGAGACCCAGTACTTC. This codes for CASSLEGAGGYETQYF.

V and J are TRBV2 and TRBJ2-3; 9 nucleotides agree with TRBD2. Germline loops: CDR1 SNHLY, CDR2 FYNNEI. The CDR3 contains 15 residues. V was pared by 8 bases and J by 5 bases, with 11 bases of the junction left unmatched. CDR3 bases: TGTGCCAGCCGCCGACGGACTAGCGATGGAGATACGCAGTATTTT. Translating gives CASRRRTSDGDTQYF. Based on the CDR3 plus reference TRBV2 and TRBJ2-3, the full variable domain is EPEVTQTPSHQVTQMGQEVILRCVPISNHLYFYWYRQILGQKVEFLVSFYNNEISEKSEIFDDQFSVERPDGSNFTLKIRSTKLEDSAMYFCASRRRTSDGDTQYFGPGTRLTVL.

A word on this clonotype: A junction boundary mismatches the germline segment, possibly from a read error. The V gene is TRBV7-7, the J gene TRBJ2-2; the D gene is possibly TRBD1 (5 bases). Germline lookup yields CDR1 SSHAT and CDR2 FNYEAQ (reference sequence). The CDR3 loop spans 14 amino acids. The CDR3 DNA reads TGTGCTAGCAGCTTAATGTTACAGGCCGGGGAGCTGTTTTTT. This sequence encodes CASSLMLQAGELFF.

This clonotype appeared a few times. This chain uses TRBV29-1 with TRBJ1-2; D is undetermined. This CDR3 region has 15 residues. Germline V CDR1 and CDR2: SQVTM, ANQGSEA. Between the trimmed V and J ends, which lost 5 bases and 1 base, there was a span of 17 bases. The CDR3 coding sequence is TGCAGCGTTCTGGGTGAGACGGGCTATAACTATGGCTACACCTTC. It encodes CSVLGETGYNYGYTF.

The chain recombines TRBV5-5 with TRBJ1-5; possible D gene TRBD1, 5 bases. The V end was cut by 2 bases, the J end by 5 bases, with 23 bases between. CDR3 length equals 18 residues. CDR1 SGHKS and CDR2 YYEKEE come from the germline V gene (reference sequence). CDR3 coding DNA: TGTGCCAGCAGCTTAGACCCGGTGGGGACCGACCCCTATCAGCCCCAGCATTTT. Its translation is CASSLDPVGTDPYQPQHF. Full variable domain (remainder filled in from reference TRBV5-5 and TRBJ1-5): DAGVTQSPTHLIKTRGQQVTLRCSPISGHKSVSWYQQVLGQGPQFIFQYYEKEERGRGNFPDRFSARQFPNYSSELNVNALLLGDSALYLCASSLDPVGTDPYQPQHFGDGTRLSIL.

This clonotype appeared a few times. V usage is TRBV20-1 and J usage is TRBJ2-5; D not certain. V dropped 5 bases and J dropped 3 bases, with 7 bases sitting between them. The CDR3 loop spans 11 amino acids. Germline V CDR1 and CDR2: DFQATT, SNEGSKA (reference sequence). For the CDR3, the DNA is TGCAGTGCTGATCGGGAAGAGACCCAGTACTTC. Protein sequence: CSADREETQYF.

This clonotype was detected a few times. The V call is TRBV20-1, the J call TRBJ2-3; 8 positions match TRBD2. The trim removed 5 bases at V and 0 bases at J, leaving 4 bases unmatched. The CDR3 has 14 residues. Germline CDR1 reads DFQATT; CDR2 reads SNEGSKA (reference sequence). CDR3 nucleotides: TGCAGTGCTTCTAGCGGGCCTAGCACAGATACGCAGTATTTT. It translates to CSASSGPSTDTQYF.

In its sample, this clonotype was seen a few times. The rearrangement links TRBV12-3 or TRBV12-4 to TRBJ2-1; D unclear. Trimming cost V 6 bases and J 6 bases, with 9 bases left between them. CDR3 length: 12 residues. The CDR3 DNA reads TGTGCCAGCAGGTCACCGAGCAATGAGCAGTTCTTC. Amino acids: CASRSPSNEQFF.

This clonotype has only a few counts. In DNA form, the CDR3 reads TGCAGTGCTAGTCCCGAGGACCACTACGAGCAGTACTTC. It yields the protein CSASPEDHYEQYF. This chain links TRBV20-1 with TRBJ2-7; D is unresolved. This CDR3 has 13 amino acids. Trimming left V 3 bases short and J 3 bases short, with 12 bases between. The germline V gene has CDR1 DFQATT and CDR2 SNEGSKA (reference sequence).

The chain couples TRBV2 to TRBJ1-2, with D possibly being TRBD1 (6 bases). This CDR3 region has 13 residues. Germline-derived CDR1 and CDR2 are SNHLY and FYNNEI. Trimming pared 5 bases from V and 8 bases from J, leaving 15 bases between. CDR3 nucleotides: TGTGCCAGCAGTCTCATGACCCAGGGGGGCTACACCTTC. Protein sequence: CASSLMTQGGYTF.

This clonotype is a singleton in its sample. The chain carries TRBV15 and TRBJ2-3; D unclear. The CDR3 extends over 17 amino acids. Trimming stripped 0 bases from V and 2 bases from J, with 15 bases between. CDR1 is LNHNV, CDR2 YYDKDF, per germline (reference sequence). The CDR3 DNA is TGTGCCACCAGCAGAGACGGCTGGAGTAACCCCACAGATACGCAGTATTTT. The encoded protein is CATSRDGWSNPTDTQYF.